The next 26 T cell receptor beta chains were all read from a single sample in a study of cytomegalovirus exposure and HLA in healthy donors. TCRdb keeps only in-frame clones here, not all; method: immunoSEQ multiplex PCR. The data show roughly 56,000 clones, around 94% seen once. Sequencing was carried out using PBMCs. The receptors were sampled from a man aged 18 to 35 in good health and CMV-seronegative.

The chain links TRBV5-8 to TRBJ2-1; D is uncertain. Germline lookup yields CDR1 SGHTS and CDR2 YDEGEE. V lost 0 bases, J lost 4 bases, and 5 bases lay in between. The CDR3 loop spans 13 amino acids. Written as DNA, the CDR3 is TGTGCCAGCAGCTTGGATCTTTACAATGAGCAGTTCTTC. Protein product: CASSLDLYNEQFF. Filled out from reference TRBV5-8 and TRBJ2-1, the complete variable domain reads EAGVTQSPTHLIKTRGQQATLRCSPISGHTSVYWYQQALGLGLQFLLWYDEGEERNRGNFPPRFSGRQFPNYSSELNVNALELEDSALYLCASSLDLYNEQFFGPGTRLTVL.

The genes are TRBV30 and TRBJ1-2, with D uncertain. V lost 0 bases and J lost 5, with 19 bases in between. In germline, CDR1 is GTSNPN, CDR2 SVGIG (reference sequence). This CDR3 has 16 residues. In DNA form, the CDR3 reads TGTGCCTGGAGTGTGGAAGGTGGAGGGTTACTTTATGGCTACACCTTC. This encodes CAWSVEGGGLLYGYTF.

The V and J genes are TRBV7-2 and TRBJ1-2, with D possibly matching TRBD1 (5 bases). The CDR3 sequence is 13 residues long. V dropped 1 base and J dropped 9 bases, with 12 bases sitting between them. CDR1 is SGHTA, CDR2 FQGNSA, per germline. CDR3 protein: CASSLDSRGSYTF. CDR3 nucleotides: TGTGCCAGCAGCTTAGACAGTAGGGGTAGCTACACCTTC.

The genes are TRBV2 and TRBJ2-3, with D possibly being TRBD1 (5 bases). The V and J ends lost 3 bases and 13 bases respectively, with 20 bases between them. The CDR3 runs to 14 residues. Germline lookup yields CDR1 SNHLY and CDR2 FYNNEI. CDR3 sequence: CASSDKGLLRQEYF. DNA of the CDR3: TGTGCCAGCAGTGATAAGGGGCTACTACGGCAGGAGTATTTT.

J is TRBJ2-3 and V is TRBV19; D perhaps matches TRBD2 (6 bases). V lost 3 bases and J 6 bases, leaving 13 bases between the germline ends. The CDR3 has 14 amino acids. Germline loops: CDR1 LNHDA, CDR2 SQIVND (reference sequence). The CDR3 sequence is CASSIRGSADTQYF. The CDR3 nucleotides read TGTGCCAGTAGTATTCGGGGGAGTGCGGATACGCAGTATTTT.

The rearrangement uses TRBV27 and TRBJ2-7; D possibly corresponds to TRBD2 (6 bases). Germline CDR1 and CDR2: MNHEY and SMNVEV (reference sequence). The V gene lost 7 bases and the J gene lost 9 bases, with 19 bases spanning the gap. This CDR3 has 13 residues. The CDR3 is CASTSGGRTRQYF. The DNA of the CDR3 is TGTGCCAGCACCTCAGGAGGGCGAACCCGGCAGTACTTC.

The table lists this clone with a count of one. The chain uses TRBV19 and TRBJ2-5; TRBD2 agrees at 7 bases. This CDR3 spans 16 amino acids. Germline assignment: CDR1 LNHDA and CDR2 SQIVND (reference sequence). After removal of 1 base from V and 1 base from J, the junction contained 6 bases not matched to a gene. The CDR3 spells CASSIGGGGPQETQYF. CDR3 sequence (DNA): TGTGCCAGTAGTATAGGGGGCGGGGGTCCCCAAGAGACCCAGTACTTC.

CDR3 region: CASSAWTGVDEKLFF. CDR3 nucleotide sequence: TGTGCCAGCAGCGCATGGACAGGGGTTGATGAAAAACTGTTTTTT. V usage is TRBV7-6 and J usage is TRBJ1-4, with 9 bases matching TRBD1. CDR3 length equals 15 residues. Germline V CDR1 and CDR2: SGHVS, FNYEAQ. V was clipped by 5 bases and J by 6 bases; unmatched bases: 7.

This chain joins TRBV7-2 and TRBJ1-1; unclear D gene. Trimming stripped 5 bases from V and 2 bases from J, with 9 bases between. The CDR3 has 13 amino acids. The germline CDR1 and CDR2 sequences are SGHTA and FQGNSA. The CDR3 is CASSPGFNTEAFF. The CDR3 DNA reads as TGTGCCAGCAGCCCGGGTTTTAACACTGAAGCTTTCTTT.

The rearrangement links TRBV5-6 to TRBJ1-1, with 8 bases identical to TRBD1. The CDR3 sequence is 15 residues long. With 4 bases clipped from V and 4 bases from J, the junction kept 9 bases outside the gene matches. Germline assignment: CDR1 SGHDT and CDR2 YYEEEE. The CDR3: CASSPLTGVPTEAFF. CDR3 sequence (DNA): TGTGCCAGCAGCCCCCTGACAGGGGTTCCCACTGAAGCTTTCTTT.

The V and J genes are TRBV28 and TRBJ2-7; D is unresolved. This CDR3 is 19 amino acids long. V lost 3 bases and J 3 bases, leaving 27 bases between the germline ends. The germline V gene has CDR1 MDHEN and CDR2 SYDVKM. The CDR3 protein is CASSFSFIQQIQNIYEQYF. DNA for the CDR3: TGTGCCAGCAGTTTCAGTTTCATCCAACAGATACAGAATATCTACGAGCAGTACTTC. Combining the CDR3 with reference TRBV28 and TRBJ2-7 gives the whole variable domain DVKVTQSSRYLVKRTGEKVFLECVQDMDHENMFWYRQDPGLGLRLIYFSYDVKMKEKGDIPEGYSVSREKKERFSLILESASTNQTSMYLCASSFSFIQQIQNIYEQYFGPGTRLTVT.

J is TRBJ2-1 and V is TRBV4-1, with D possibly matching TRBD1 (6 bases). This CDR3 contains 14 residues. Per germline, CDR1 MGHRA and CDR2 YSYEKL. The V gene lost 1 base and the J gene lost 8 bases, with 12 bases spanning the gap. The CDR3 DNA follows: TGCGCCAGCAGCCAAGCTAACAGGGATTATGAGCAGTTCTTC. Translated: CASSQANRDYEQFF.

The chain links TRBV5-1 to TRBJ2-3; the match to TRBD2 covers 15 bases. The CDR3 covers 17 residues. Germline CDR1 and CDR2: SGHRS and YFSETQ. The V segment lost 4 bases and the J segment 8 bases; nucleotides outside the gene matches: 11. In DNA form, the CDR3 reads TGCGCCAGCAGCGCTGGCTGGACTAGCGGGAGGGTCCGTACGCAGTATTTT. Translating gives CASSAGWTSGRVRTQYF.

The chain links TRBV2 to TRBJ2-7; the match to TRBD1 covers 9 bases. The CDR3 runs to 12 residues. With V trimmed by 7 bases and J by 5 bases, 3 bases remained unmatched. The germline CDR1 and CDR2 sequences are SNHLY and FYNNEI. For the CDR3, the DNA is TGTGCCAGCACGGACAGGGGCGACGAGCAGTACTTC. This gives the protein CASTDRGDEQYF.

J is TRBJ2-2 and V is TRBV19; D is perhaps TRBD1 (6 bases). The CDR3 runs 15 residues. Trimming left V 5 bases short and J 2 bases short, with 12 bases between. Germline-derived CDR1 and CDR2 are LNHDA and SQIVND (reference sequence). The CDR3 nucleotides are TGTGCCAGTAGTGAAGGGACACATAACACCGGGGAGCTGTTTTTT. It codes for CASSEGTHNTGELFF.

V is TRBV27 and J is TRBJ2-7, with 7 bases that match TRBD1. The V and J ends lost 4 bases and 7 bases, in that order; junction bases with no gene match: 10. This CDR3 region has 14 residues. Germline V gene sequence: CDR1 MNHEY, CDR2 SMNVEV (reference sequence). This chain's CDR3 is CASSSYTGVGEQYF. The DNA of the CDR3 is TGTGCCAGCAGTTCCTACACAGGGGTAGGGGAGCAGTACTTC.

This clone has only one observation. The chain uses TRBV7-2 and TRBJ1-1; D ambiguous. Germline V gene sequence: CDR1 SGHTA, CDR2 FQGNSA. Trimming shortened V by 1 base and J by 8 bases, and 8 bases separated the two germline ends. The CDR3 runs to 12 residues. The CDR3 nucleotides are TGTGCCAGCAGCTTAGGGCAGTACGAAGCTTTCTTT. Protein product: CASSLGQYEAFF.

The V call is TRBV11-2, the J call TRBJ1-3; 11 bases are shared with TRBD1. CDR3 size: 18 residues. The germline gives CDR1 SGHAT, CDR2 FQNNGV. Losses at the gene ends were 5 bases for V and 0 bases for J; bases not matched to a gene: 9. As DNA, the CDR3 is TGTGCCAGCAGCGGATGGACAGGGGGCCCCCTCTCTGGAAACACCATATATTTT. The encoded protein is CASSGWTGGPLSGNTIYF.

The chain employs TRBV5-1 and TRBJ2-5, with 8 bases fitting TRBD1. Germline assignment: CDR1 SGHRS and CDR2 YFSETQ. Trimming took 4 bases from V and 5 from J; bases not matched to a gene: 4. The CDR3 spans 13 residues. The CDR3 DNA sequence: TGCGCCAGCAGCAACAGGGGGGAGGAGACCCAGTACTTC. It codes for CASSNRGEETQYF.

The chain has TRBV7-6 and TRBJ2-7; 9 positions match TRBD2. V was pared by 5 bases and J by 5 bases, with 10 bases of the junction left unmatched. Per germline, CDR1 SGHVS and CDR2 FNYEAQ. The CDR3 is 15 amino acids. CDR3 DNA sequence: TGTGCCAGCAGCGTATATAGCGGGAGTTACAACGAGCAGTACTTC. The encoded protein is CASSVYSGSYNEQYF. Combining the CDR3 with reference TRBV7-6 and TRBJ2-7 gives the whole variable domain GAGVSQSPRYKVTKRGQDVALRCDPISGHVSLYWYRQALGQGPEFLTYFNYEAQQDKSGLPNDRFSAERPEGSISTLTIQRTEQRDSAMYRCASSVYSGSYNEQYFGPGTRLTVT.

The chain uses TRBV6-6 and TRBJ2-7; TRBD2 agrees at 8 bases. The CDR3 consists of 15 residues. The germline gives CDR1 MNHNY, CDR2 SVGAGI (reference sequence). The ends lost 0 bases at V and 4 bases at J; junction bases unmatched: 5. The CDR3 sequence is CASSYSITGGYEQYF. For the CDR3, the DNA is TGTGCCAGCAGTTACTCGATTACGGGAGGGTACGAGCAGTACTTC.

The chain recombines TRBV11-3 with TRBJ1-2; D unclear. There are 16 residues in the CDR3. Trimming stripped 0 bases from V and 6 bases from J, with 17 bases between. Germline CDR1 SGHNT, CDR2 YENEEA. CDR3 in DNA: TGTGCCAGCAGCTTAGATGGTCCGAGGGAGGGAGATGGCTACACCTTC. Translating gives CASSLDGPREGDGYTF.

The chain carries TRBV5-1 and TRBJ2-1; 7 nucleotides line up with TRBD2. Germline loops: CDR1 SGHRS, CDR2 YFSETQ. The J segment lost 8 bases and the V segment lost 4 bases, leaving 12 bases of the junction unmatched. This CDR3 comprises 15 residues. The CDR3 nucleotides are TGCGCCAGCAGCGTGGCTAGCGGAGGAGGGGATGAGCAGTTCTTC. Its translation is CASSVASGGGDEQFF.

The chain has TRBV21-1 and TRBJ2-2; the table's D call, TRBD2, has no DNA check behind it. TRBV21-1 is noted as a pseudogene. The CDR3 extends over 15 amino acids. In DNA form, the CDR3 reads TGTGCCAGCAGCCGAGCGGGAGTTAAGACCGGGGAGCTGTTTTTT. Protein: CASSRAGVKTGELFF.

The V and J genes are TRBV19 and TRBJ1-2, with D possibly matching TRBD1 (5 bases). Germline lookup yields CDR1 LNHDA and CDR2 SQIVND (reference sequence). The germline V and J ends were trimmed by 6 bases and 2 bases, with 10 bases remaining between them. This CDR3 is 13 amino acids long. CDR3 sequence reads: CASRPQENYGYTF. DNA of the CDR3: TGTGCCAGTAGACCACAGGAGAACTATGGCTACACCTTC.

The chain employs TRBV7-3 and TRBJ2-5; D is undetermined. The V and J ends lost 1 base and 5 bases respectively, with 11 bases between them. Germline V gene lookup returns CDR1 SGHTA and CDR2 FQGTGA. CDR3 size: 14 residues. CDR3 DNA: TGTGCCAGCAGCTTAAGCGCCGCCCCCGAGACCCAGTACTTC. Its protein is CASSLSAAPETQYF.